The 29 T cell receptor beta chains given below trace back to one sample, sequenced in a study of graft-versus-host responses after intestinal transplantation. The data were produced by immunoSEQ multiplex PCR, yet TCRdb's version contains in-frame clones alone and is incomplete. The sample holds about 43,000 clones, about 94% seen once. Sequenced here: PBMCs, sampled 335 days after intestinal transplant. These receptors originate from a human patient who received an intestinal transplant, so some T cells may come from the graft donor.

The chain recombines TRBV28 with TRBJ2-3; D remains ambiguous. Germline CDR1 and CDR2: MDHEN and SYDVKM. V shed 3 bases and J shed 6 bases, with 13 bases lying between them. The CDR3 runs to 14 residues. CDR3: CASSLPRALDTQYF. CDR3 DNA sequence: TGTGCCAGCAGTTTGCCCCGGGCCCTCGATACGCAGTATTTT.

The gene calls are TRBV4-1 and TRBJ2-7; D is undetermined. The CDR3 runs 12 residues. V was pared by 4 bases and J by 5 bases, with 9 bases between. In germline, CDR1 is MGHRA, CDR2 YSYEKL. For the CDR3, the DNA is TGCGCCAGCAGCCCTCAGACCGACGAGCAGTACTTC. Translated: CASSPQTDEQYF.

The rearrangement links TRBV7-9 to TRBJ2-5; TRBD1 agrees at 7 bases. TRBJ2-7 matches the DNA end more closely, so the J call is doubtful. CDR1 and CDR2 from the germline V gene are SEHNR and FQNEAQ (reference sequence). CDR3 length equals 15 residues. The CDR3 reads CASRATGESSYEQYF. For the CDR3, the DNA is TGTGCCAGCAGAGCTACAGGGGAGAGCTCCTACGAGCAGTACTTC.

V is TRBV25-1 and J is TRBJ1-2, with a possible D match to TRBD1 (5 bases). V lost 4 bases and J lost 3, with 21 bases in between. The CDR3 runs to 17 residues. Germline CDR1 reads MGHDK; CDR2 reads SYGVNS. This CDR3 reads CASSGFRRDPLDYGYTF. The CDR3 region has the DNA TGTGCCAGCAGTGGCTTTCGGAGGGACCCTCTGGACTATGGCTACACCTTC.

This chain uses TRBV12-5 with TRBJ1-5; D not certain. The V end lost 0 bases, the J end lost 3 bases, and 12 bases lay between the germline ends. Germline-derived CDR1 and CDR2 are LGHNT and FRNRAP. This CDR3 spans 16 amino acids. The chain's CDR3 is CASGLVGLSDNQPQHF. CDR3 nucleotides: TGTGCTAGTGGTTTGGTAGGTCTTTCAGACAATCAGCCCCAGCATTTT.

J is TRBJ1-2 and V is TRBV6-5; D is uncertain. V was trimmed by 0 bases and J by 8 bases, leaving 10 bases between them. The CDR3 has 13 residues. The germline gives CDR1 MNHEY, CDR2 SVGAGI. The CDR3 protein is CASSYSPAGGYTF. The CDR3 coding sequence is TGTGCCAGCAGTTACTCTCCTGCGGGAGGCTACACCTTC.

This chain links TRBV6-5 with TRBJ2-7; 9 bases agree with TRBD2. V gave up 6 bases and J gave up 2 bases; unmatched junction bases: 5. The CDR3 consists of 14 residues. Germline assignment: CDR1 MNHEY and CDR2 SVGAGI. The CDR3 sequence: CASRATSGPYEQYF. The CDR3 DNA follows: TGTGCCAGCAGAGCGACTAGCGGACCCTACGAGCAGTACTTC.

The CDR3 nucleotides are TGCGCCAGCAGTGATGCAGGGTTCGCTGAAGCTTTCTTT. Protein product: CASSDAGFAEAFF. The chain is built from TRBV10-2 and TRBJ1-1; the D gene is possibly TRBD1 (5 bases). Trimming took off 3 bases at V and 6 bases at J, with 11 bases between the two ends. The CDR3 is 13 residues long. Germline CDR1 WSHSY, CDR2 SAAADI.

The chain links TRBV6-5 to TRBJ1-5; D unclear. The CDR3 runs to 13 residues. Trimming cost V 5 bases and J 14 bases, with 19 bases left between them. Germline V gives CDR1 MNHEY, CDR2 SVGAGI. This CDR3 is CASSENQIGTKHF. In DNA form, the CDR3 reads TGTGCCAGCAGTGAAAATCAGATCGGAACCAAGCATTTT.

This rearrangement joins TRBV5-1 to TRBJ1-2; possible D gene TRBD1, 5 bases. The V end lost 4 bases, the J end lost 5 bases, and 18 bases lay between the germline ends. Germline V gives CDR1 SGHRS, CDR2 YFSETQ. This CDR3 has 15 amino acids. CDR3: CASSRGSGGRYGYTF. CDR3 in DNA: TGCGCCAGCAGCCGGGGCTCCGGGGGAAGGTATGGCTACACCTTC. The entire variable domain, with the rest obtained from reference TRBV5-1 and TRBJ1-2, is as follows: KAGVTQTPRYLIKTRGQQVTLSCSPISGHRSVSWYQQTPGQGLQFLFEYFSETQRNKGNFPGRFSGRQFSNSRSEMNVSTLELGDSALYLCASSRGSGGRYGYTFGSGTRLTVV.

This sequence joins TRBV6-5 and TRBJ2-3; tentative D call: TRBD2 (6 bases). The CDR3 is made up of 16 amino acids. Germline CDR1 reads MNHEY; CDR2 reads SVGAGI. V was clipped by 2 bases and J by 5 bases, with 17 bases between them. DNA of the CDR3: TGTGCCAGCAGTTACCAGGGCCCTGCGCGGGGAGATACGCAGTATTTT. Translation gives CASSYQGPARGDTQYF.

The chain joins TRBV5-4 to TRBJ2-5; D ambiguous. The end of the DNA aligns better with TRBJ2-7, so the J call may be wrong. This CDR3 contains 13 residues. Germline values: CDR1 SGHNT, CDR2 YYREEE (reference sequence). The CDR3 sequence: CASSLGPRDEQYF. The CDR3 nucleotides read TGTGCCAGCAGCTTAGGACCTCGGGACGAGCAGTACTTC.

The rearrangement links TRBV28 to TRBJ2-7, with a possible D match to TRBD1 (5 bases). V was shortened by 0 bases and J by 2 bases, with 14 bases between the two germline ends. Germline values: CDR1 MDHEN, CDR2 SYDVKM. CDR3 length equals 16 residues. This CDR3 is CASSLWSGFGAYEQYF. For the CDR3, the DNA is TGTGCCAGCAGTTTATGGTCAGGGTTTGGAGCCTACGAGCAGTACTTC.

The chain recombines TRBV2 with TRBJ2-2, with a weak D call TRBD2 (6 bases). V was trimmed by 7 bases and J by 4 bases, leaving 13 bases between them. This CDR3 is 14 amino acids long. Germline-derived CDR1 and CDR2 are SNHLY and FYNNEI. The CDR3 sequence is CASKGTTSTGELFF. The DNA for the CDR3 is TGTGCCAGCAAGGGAACGACTAGCACCGGGGAGCTGTTTTTT.

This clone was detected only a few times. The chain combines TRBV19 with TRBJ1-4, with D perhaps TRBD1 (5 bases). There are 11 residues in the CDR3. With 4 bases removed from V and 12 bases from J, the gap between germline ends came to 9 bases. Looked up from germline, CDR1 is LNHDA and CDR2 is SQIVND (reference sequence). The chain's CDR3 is CASSNGGELFF. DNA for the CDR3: TGTGCCAGTAGTAACGGGGGTGAACTGTTTTTT.

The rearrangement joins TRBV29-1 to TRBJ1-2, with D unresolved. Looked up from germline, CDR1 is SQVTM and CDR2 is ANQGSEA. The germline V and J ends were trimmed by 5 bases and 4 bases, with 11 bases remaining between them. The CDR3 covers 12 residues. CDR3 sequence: CSVFGDVYGYTF. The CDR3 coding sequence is TGCAGCGTTTTTGGGGATGTCTATGGCTACACCTTC.

CDR3 nucleotides: TGTGCCAGCAGCTTAGCAGGGGACTATGGCTACACCTTC. Its protein is CASSLAGDYGYTF. V is TRBV11-1 and J is TRBJ1-2; possibly TRBD1 for D (5 bases). V lost 0 bases and J lost 3, with 5 bases in between. CDR1 is SGHAT, CDR2 FQDESV, per germline (reference sequence). The CDR3 is made up of 13 amino acids.

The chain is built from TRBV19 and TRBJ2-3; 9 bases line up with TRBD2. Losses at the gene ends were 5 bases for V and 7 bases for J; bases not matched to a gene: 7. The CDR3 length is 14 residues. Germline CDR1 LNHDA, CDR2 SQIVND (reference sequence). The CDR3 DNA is TGTGCCAGTAGTGCGGGGACTAGCAGGAATACGCAGTATTTT. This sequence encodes CASSAGTSRNTQYF.

The CDR3 DNA follows: TGTGCCAGCAGTGACCTCGCGGGGGGGATGAACACTGAAGCTTTCTTT. Encoded protein: CASSDLAGGMNTEAFF. J is TRBJ1-1 and V is TRBV2, with a weak D call TRBD1 (5 bases). The CDR3 spans 16 residues. Trimming removed 3 bases at V and 0 bases at J, with 14 bases between. Germline CDR1 is SNHLY and CDR2 is FYNNEI.

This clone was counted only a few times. The CDR3 DNA reads as TGCGCCAGCAAGGCGAGTGAGTGGACAGATACGCAGTATTTT. Encoded protein: CASKASEWTDTQYF. This chain connects TRBV10-1 to TRBJ2-3; D gene ambiguous. Per germline, CDR1 WNHNN and CDR2 SYGVQD (reference sequence). There are 14 residues in the CDR3. V was trimmed by 7 bases and J by 3 bases, leaving 14 bases between them.

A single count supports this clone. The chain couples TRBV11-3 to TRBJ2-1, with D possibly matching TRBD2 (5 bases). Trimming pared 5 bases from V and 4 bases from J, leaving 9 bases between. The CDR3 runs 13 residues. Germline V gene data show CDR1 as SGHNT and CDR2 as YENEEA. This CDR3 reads CASSEGPYNEQFF. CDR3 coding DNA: TGTGCCAGCAGCGAGGGCCCTTACAATGAGCAGTTCTTC.

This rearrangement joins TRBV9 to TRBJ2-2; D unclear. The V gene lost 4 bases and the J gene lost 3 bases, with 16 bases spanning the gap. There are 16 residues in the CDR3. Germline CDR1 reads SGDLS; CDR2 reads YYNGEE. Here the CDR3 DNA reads TGTGCCAGCAGCTCCCACGCGGTTTGGGACACCGGGGAGCTGTTTTTT. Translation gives CASSSHAVWDTGELFF.

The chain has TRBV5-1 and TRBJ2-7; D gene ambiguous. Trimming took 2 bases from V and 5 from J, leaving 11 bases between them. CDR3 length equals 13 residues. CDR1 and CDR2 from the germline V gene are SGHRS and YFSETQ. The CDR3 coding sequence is TGCGCCAGCAGCTTAAGCATGGACGACGAGCAGTACTTC. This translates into CASSLSMDDEQYF.

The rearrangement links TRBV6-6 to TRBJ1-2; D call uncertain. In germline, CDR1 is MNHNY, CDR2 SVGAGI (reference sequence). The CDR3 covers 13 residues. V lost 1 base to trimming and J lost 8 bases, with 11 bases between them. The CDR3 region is CASSYYRDSGYTF. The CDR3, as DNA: TGTGCCAGCAGTTACTATCGAGATTCCGGCTACACCTTC.

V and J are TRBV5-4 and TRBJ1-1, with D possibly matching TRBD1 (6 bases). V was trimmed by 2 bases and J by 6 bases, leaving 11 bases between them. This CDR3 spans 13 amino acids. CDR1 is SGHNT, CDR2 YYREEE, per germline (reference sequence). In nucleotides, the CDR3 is TGTGCCAGCAGCTTTACAGGGTACCCTGAAGCTTTCTTT. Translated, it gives CASSFTGYPEAFF. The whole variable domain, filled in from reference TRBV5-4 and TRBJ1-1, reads ETGVTQSPTHLIKTRGQQVTLRCSSQSGHNTVSWYQQALGQGPQFIFQYYREEENGRGNFPPRFSGLQFPNYSSELNVNALELDDSALYLCASSFTGYPEAFFGQGTRLTVV.

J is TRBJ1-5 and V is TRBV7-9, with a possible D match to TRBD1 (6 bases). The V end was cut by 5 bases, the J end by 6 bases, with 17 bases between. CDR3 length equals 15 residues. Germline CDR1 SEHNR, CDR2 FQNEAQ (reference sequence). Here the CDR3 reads CASSTTLQGSQPQHF. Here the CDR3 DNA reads TGTGCCAGCAGCACTACACTACAGGGTAGTCAGCCCCAGCATTTT. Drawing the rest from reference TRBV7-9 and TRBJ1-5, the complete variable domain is DTGVSQNPRHKITKRGQNVTFRCDPISEHNRLYWYRQTLGQGPEFLTYFQNEAQLEKSRLLSDRFSAERPKGSFSTLEIQRTEQGDSAMYLCASSTTLQGSQPQHFGDGTRLSIL.

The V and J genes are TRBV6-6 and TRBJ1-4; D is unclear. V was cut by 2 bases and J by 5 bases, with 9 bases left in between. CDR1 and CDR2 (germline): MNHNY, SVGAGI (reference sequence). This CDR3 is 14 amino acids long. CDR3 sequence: CASSYERWNEKLFF. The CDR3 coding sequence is TGTGCCAGCAGTTACGAGAGGTGGAATGAAAAACTGTTTTTT.

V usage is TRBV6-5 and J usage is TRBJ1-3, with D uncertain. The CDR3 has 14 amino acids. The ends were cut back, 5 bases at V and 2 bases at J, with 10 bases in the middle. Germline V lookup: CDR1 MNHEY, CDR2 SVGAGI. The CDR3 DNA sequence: TGTGCCAGCAGTAAGACGCCCACTGGAAACACCATATATTTT. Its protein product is CASSKTPTGNTIYF.

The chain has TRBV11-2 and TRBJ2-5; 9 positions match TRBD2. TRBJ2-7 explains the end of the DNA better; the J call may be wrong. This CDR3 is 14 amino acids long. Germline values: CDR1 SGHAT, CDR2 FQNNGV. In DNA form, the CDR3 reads TGTGCCAGCAGCCGGACTAGCGCATCCTACGAGCAGTACTTC. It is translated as CASSRTSASYEQYF.